This T cell receptor (beta chain) was identified during a study of T cell repertoires in cytomegalovirus infection. On this clonotype itself: Antigen: not known.

MiXCR, run by TCRdb on the reads, gives a single entry per CDR3 protein. Among around 250,000 distinct CDR3 sequences listed, about 17% were seen once. The CDR3 length is 16 residues. Deletions cut 0 bases from V and 0 bases from J, with 11 bases between. Germline V gene lookup returns CDR1 MNHEY and CDR2 SVGEGT. Study conclusions and caveats: Cumulative frequency of public TCR beta families picked out carriers of CMV plus the relevant HLA. HLA-C-restricted CMV-specific TCR beta clonotypes were dominant in the ex vivo response.

Sequenced: CD8+ T cells from PBMCs. This rearrangement joins TRBV6-2 or TRBV6-3 to TRBJ1-1; D is perhaps TRBD1 (5 bases). This sequence originates from a human donor in good health (CMV status not recorded). Some clones in this sample may be carry-over from other donors' samples. The chain's CDR3 is CASSYSPGQMNTEAFF. CDR3 DNA: TGTGCCAGCAGTTACTCCCCCGGACAAATGAACACTGAAGCTTTCTTT.